This T cell receptor (beta chain) emerged from a study of blood T cell repertoires in COVID-19 (TCRdb year 2020). With respect to the entire study: Samples covering the acute and convalescent phases of COVID-19 were provided by collaborators in the United States, Italy and Spain. The material from the prospective study consisted of cDNA or gDNA derived from T cells, B-cell-depleted T cells, or PBMCs. Deeply sampled blood TCRbeta repertoires from subjects exposed to, actively infected with, or recovered from COVID-19 were included in the dataset. The repertoires were made available in a free public database intended to serve as a resource for research on the immune response to SARS-CoV-2. Samples came from the ongoing ImmuneRACE study (first 160 participants) plus 1,254 subjects from 6 global collaborators. A de-identified subject ID, COVID-19 status, age in years and sex were almost always included in the sample metadata. HLA class I and class II types, where available, came from metadata supplied by the sample provider rather than from assay-based typing.

Comments on this clone: Which antigen it targets is not known. No quality values exist for individual bases; no much larger clone is one base distant.

Beyond this particular receptor, the publication reports: The quantity of clinical and demographic metadata differed by source and by participant and was supplied without curation.

One collaborating source in Seattle enrolled patients during active infection and followed them longitudinally through the course of disease. Collaborating institutions collected whole blood in K2EDTA tubes following their own protocols. Collaborator samples were shipped for TCRbeta analysis as frozen whole blood, isolated PBMCs, or DNA extracted from either sample type. TCRbeta CDR3 regions were amplified from genomic DNA using the immunoSEQ Assay, a bias-controlled multiplex PCR. In the source study's methods: Nucleated cell counts per sample were estimated from amplification of reference gene primers within the assay. To quantify the absolute abundance of each unique TCRbeta CDR3 rearrangement, sequence reads were collapsed and filtered. For each sample, productive Simpson clonality was calculated as the square root of Simpson's diversity index over productive rearrangements. TCRdb's version of the immuneACCESS table is confined to in-frame rearrangements and falls short of the full clone set. An unresolved V gene accounts for under half of the shortfall where checked; the remainder is of unknown origin. That table furnishes V, J and clone size, whereas the DNA furnished D and trimming. This sample is represented by roughly 100,000 clones; about 82% of them were singletons. The ten most abundant clones make up approximately 6.2% of the sample.

V is pared back by 4 bases and J by 5 bases, with 21 bases lying between the germline termini. The germline V gene specifies SGHRS as CDR1 and YFSETQ as CDR2. The cysteine opens and the phenylalanine closes a CDR3 of 17 amino acids. Only CDR3 DNA remains: 51 bases, in frame from the first base. The clonotype was recovered from a man of 80 years or more with COVID-19, enrolled during active disease. The chain employs TRBV5-1 and TRBJ2-2; the D gene is perhaps TRBD1, from 6 matching bases. Sequenced: peripheral blood. In nucleotides, the sequence is TGCGCCAGCAGCCAAACAGGGTCGCAAGTCCCGACCGGGGAGCTGTTTTTT. Translated, it gives CASSQTGSQVPTGELFF.